Listed below are T cell receptor beta chains from one sample, sequenced in a study of early T cells in non-severe SARS-CoV-2 infection. Each CDR3 protein gets one entry after TCRdb re-called the 5' RACE reads with MiXCR. The table includes roughly 120,000 distinct CDR3 sequences, about 15% detected once. Sequencing used whole blood. The receptor set was obtained from an adult who was a healthcare worker with PCR-confirmed SARS-CoV-2 infection or an uninfected control (not recorded which). The CDR3 runs from the conserved cysteine through the conserved F or W. D genes are given only for firm matches. Where a row states a size, it is once, few, many or the class of an expanded clone; other rows omit it.

>NA|TRBJ1-2|few|TRBV12-3/TRBV12-4
CASSFPPNYGYTF
TGTGCCAGCAGTTTCCCCCCGAACTATGGCTACACCTTC
>TRBD1|TRBJ1-2|many|TRBV20-1
CSANPTGAPNGYTF
TGCAGTGCTAATCCTACAGGGGCCCCGAACGGCTACACCTTC
>TRBD1|TRBJ2-2|few|TRBV12-3/TRBV12-4
CASSSGTGATGELFF
TGTGCCAGCAGTTCCGGGACAGGAGCCACCGGGGAGCTGTTTTTT
>NA|TRBJ2-1|NA|TRBV3-1
CASSQTSPQAGEQFF
TGTGCCAGCAGCCAAACCTCCCCCCAGGCAGGTGAGCAGTTCTTC
>NA|TRBJ1-2|few|TRBV29-1
CSVDRTGEGYTF
TGCAGCGTTGACCGTACCGGTGAGGGCTACACCTTC
>TRBD1|TRBJ1-1|few|TRBV5-1
CASSLDRGDTEAFF
TGCGCCAGCAGCTTGGACAGGGGGGACACTGAAGCTTTCTTT
>NA|TRBJ2-1|NA|TRBV12-3/TRBV12-4
CASSLGPMDEQFF
TGTGCCAGCAGTTTAGGGCCCATGGATGAGCAGTTCTTC
>NA|TRBJ1-3|many|TRBV5-1
CASSLEGGLAGNTIYF
TGCGCCAGCAGCTTGGAGGGGGGATTAGCTGGAAACACCATATATTTT
>NA|TRBJ2-5|few|TRBV4-1
CASSQDYRRQETQYF
TGCGCCAGCAGCCAAGATTACCGGAGACAAGAGACCCAGTACTTC
>NA|TRBJ2-2|few|TRBV18
CASQTPTGGELFF
TGTGCCAGCCAGACTCCGACGGGAGGGGAGCTGTTTTTT
>TRBD1|TRBJ1-1|NA|TRBV3-1
CASSLTGEAFF
TGTGCCAGCAGCCTGACAGGGGAAGCTTTCTTT
>TRBD1|TRBJ2-3|NA|TRBV3-1
CASTPGQDEGTDTQYF
TGTGCCAGCACACCGGGACAGGATGAGGGCACAGATACGCAGTATTTT
>NA|TRBJ2-7|NA|TRBV10-3
CAISESLGLEQYF
TGTGCCATCAGTGAGTCATTGGGGCTCGAGCAGTACTTC
>NA|TRBJ2-1|NA|TRBV11-3
CASSLRFDASPSDEQFF
TGTGCCAGCAGCTTAAGATTTGATGCTAGCCCCTCGGATGAGCAGTTCTTC
>NA|TRBJ1-4|NA|TRBV29-1
CSVVGETNEKLFF
TGCAGCGTTGTGGGGGAAACTAATGAAAAACTGTTTTTT
>NA|TRBJ2-6|few|TRBV2
CASRRVSGANVLTF
TGTGCCAGCAGGAGGGTTTCTGGGGCCAACGTCCTGACTTTC
>NA|TRBJ1-5|NA|TRBV4-1
CASSQGVLLGQPQHF
TGCGCCAGCAGCCAAGGCGTCCTTTTGGGACAGCCCCAGCATTTT
>NA|TRBJ1-5|NA|TRBV12-3/TRBV12-4
CASSSPPGDSNQPQHF
TGTGCCAGCAGTTCCCCCCCGGGGGATAGCAATCAGCCCCAGCATTTT
>TRBD1|TRBJ1-1|few|TRBV6-4
CASSRTGDRTEAFF
TGTGCCAGCAGCAGGACAGGGGATCGCACTGAAGCTTTCTTT
>TRBD1|TRBJ1-3|NA|TRBV7-9
CASSLGQGELGGNTIYF
TGTGCCAGCAGCTTAGGTCAGGGGGAGCTAGGTGGAAACACCATATATTTT
>TRBD2|TRBJ2-3|few|TRBV20-1
CSARDYAGGSTDTQYF
TGCAGTGCTAGAGATTATGCGGGGGGGAGCACAGATACGCAGTATTTT
>NA|TRBJ2-7|few|TRBV10-3
CAISERGEQYF
TGTGCCATCAGTGAACGGGGGGAGCAGTACTTC
>TRBD1|TRBJ2-2|few|TRBV3-1
CASSHRQGRVNTGELFF
TGTGCCAGCAGCCATAGACAGGGTCGGGTGAACACCGGGGAGCTGTTTTTT
>TRBD1|TRBJ2-1|NA|TRBV7-2
CASSWQGVPGNEQFF
TGTGCCAGCAGCTGGCAGGGGGTCCCCGGCAATGAGCAGTTCTTC
>TRBD1|TRBJ1-4|NA|TRBV11-2
CASSLAGTGFNEKLFF
TGTGCCAGCAGCTTAGCCGGGACAGGGTTTAATGAAAAACTGTTTTTT
>TRBD2|TRBJ2-5|NA|TRBV5-1
CASSYPEALAGQETQYF
TGCGCCAGCAGCTACCCTGAGGCACTAGCGGGCCAAGAGACCCAGTACTTC
>TRBD2|TRBJ2-2|NA|TRBV4-2
CASSPGGGTTGELFF
TGTGCCAGCAGCCCCGGGGGGGGGACCACCGGGGAGCTGTTTTTT
>TRBD1|TRBJ2-5|many|TRBV18
CASSLGQGMEETQYF
TGTGCCAGCTCACTCGGACAGGGGATGGAGGAGACCCAGTACTTC
>NA|TRBJ2-5|NA|TRBV9
CASSVGSPNGETQYF
TGTGCCAGCAGCGTAGGCAGTCCCAACGGGGAGACCCAGTACTTC
>TRBD1|TRBJ2-2|NA|TRBV7-6
CASSPGQVNTGELFF
TGTGCCAGCAGCCCGGGACAGGTGAACACCGGGGAGCTGTTTTTT
>TRBD2|TRBJ2-5|many|TRBV28
CAIGSGAKETQYF
TGTGCCATCGGTAGCGGGGCCAAAGAGACCCAGTACTTC
>NA|TRBJ2-3|many|TRBV7-2
CASSLAWVSTDTQYF
TGTGCCAGCAGCTTAGCGTGGGTTAGCACAGATACGCAGTATTTT
>NA|TRBJ1-2|many|TRBV29-1
CSVEEGGREYGYTF
TGCAGCGTTGAAGAGGGGGGCAGGGAGTATGGCTACACCTTC
>NA|TRBJ1-5|few|TRBV3-1
CASPDCNQPQHF
TGTGCCAGCCCGGACTGCAATCAGCCCCAGCATTTT
>TRBD1|TRBJ1-6|NA|TRBV18
CASSPEGAYSPLHF
TGTGCCAGCTCACCAGAGGGGGCTTATTCACCCCTCCACTTT
>NA|TRBJ1-1|few|TRBV28
CASSSRVLTEAFF
TGTGCCAGCAGTTCCAGGGTTTTGACTGAAGCTTTCTTT
>NA|TRBJ2-1|many|TRBV7-9
CASSLEDEQFF
TGTGCCAGCAGCTTAGAGGATGAGCAGTTCTTC
>NA|TRBJ2-3|many|TRBV3-1
CASSPSTEADTQYF
TGTGCCAGCAGCCCCTCTACAGAGGCAGATACGCAGTATTTT
>NA|TRBJ2-3|NA|TRBV30
CAWSVNGGTDTQYF
TGTGCCTGGAGTGTAAACGGGGGTACAGATACGCAGTATTTT
>NA|TRBJ1-2|NA|TRBV30
CAWRVGAQRNYGYTF
TGTGCCTGGAGGGTCGGGGCGCAGCGAAACTATGGCTACACCTTC
>NA|TRBJ2-1|few|TRBV29-1
CSAESRQTLDNEQFF
TGCAGCGCCGAATCCAGACAGACCCTTGACAATGAGCAGTTCTTC
>TRBD2|TRBJ2-1|many|TRBV20-1
CSARTSGNNEQFF
TGCAGTGCAAGGACTAGCGGAAACAATGAGCAGTTCTTC
>TRBD1|TRBJ2-7|few|TRBV28
CASSLSATGGAEQYF
TGTGCCAGCAGTTTATCCGCGACAGGGGGCGCCGAGCAGTACTTC
>NA|TRBJ2-1|few|TRBV19
CASSTDSRDILSGEQFF
TGTGCCAGTAGTACCGACTCCCGGGACATCCTTTCGGGTGAGCAGTTCTTC
>NA|TRBJ1-1|many|TRBV18
CASSSFLDPNTEAFF
TGTGCCAGCTCATCCTTCTTGGACCCGAACACTGAAGCTTTCTTT
>NA|TRBJ2-1|few|TRBV4-1
CASSPVTGGGRGEQFF
TGCGCCAGCAGCCCGGTAACCGGTGGGGGCCGAGGTGAGCAGTTCTTC
>NA|TRBJ1-1|few|TRBV12-3/TRBV12-4
CASSWHNTEAFF
TGTGCCAGCAGTTGGCACAACACTGAAGCTTTCTTT
>NA|TRBJ2-1|few|TRBV29-1
CSVAGSNEQFF
TGCAGCGTTGCCGGTTCCAATGAGCAGTTCTTC
>TRBD2|TRBJ2-3|few|TRBV6-2/TRBV6-3
CASSYSGGLGPDTQYF
TGTGCCAGCAGTTACTCGGGGGGACTAGGACCAGATACGCAGTATTTT